This TCR beta chain appears in the sequencing data of a study of cytomegalovirus exposure and HLA in healthy donors. PCR employed 60 Vbeta and 13 Jbeta primers. In the original analysis: Tens of millions of unique TCR beta chains, 10 million to 14 million shared, were counted in a later analysis. Sequenced by immunoSEQ multiplex PCR; TCRdb stores in-frame clones only, minus some. The V and J calls and clone size were taken over from that table, and D and trimming were inferred from the DNA. Of 150,000 to 200,000 clones listed, approximately 80% are singletons. Regarding this clone: Its target is unknown.

The CDR3 is made up of 14 amino acids. Trimming took 4 bases from V and 10 from J, leaving 14 bases between them. Germline CDR1 is ENHRY and CDR2 is SYGVKD. Findings of the study overall: The authors later found TCR association rates varying by HLA locus, with DRB1 most and HLA-C fewest. While the bulk of TCR sequences proved rare, some public TCRs turned up in many donors.

The source is a woman in her twenties or thirties in good health and CMV-seronegative. Material: PBMCs. The V gene is TRBV10-3, the J gene TRBJ1-6, with D perhaps matching TRBD1 (5 bases). The CDR3 coding sequence is TGTGCCATCAGTGGAGGAGCAGGGCAGTCACCCCTCCACTTT. Encoded protein: CAISGGAGQSPLHF.